Listed below are T cell receptor beta chains from one sample, sequenced in a study of long-term antiretroviral therapy in people with HIV. Profiled with immunoSEQ multiplex PCR; TCRdb holds only in-frame clones, not every one. The data contain some 33,000 clones, roughly 97% of them singletons. The sequencing used unsorted PBMCs, collected 7.6 years after starting antiretroviral therapy. These receptors were collected from a man younger than 45 with HIV. Each CDR3 is given with its conserved first and last residue.

v_call | cdr3_aa
TRBV19 | CASKQDRAGNTIYF
TRBV5-1 | CASRPLDSHATNEKLFF
TRBV7-9 | CASSFSLKGYEQYF
TRBV4-2 | CASSQASRGGPYNEQFF
TRBV7-3 | CASSLGLPNEQFF
TRBV7-2 | CASSLGPGQSYEQYF
TRBV7-6 | CASSLGRDTSYEQYF
TRBV4-2 | CASSQEGKGLANGYTF
TRBV5-1 | CASSLLASQNEQFF
TRBV19 | CASSIKVAGSGELFF
TRBV11-1 | CASRSSGDEQFF
TRBV2 | CASEAGTEAFF
TRBV2 | CASKGEGAVQPQHF
TRBV9 | CASSVGRQETQYF
TRBV19 | CASSIDLELLLTGELFF
TRBV29-1 | CSARGTTGNTEAFF